The subject of this entry is one TCR beta chain. Its antigen is undetermined. These data belong to a study of blood T cells in healthy people across ages. Study conclusions and caveats: The long-lived group displayed more naive CD4+ cells, plus higher diversity, than the aged donors did. Estimates drawn from one million T cells were deemed to understate diversity.

Isolation per sample recovered at least 7 million PBMCs. The V gene's germline CDR1 is DFQATT and CDR2 SNEGSKA (reference sequence). CDR3 length: 15 amino acids. Between the trimmed V and J ends, which lost 0 bases and 5 bases, there was a span of 16 bases. Combining a sample-barcoded 5' primer with a J-beta primer mix, a second PCR ran for roughly 7 to 12 cycles. A 12-random-nucleotide template-switch adaptor tagged each cDNA molecule. One entry per CDR3 protein results from TCRdb running MiXCR on the 5' RACE reads. The data show over a million distinct CDR3 sequences, less than 50% seen once. The rearrangement links TRBV20-1 to TRBJ1-2; D is uncertain. The source material was blood. The origin of this receptor is a woman aged 60 to 75 in good health. The CDR3 DNA sequence: TGCAGTGCTAGAGATTTGGAGGGCAGAGGTTATGGCTACACCTTC. The encoded protein is CSARDLEGRGYGYTF.